Listed below are T cell receptor beta chains from one sample, sequenced in a study of T cell changes during pregnancy in multiple sclerosis. The assay was immunoSEQ multiplex PCR, and TCRdb's table has in-frame clones only and misses some. Of under 150,000 clones listed, 90% to 96% were seen once; the top ten hold over 0.35%. Sequenced here: peripheral blood, sampled after pregnancy. The source is a female donor with multiple sclerosis, enrolled in a pregnancy study. Each CDR3 is given with its conserved first and last residue. The D gene is left open where the match is weak. The size entry is marked missing in some rows and otherwise reads once, few, many or a size class.

D gene: -
V gene: TRBV5-4
clone size: -
J gene: TRBJ1-2
CDR3 DNA: TGTGCCAGCAGCCTCGACCAGGGTAGAGGTACCACTAACTATGGCTACACCTTC
CDR3 protein: CASSLDQGRGTTNYGYTF

D gene: TRBD2
V gene: TRBV4-3
clone size: -
J gene: TRBJ2-4
CDR3 DNA: TGCGCCAGCAGCCAGTGGGTGGGGGGGGGAGAAAACATTCAGTACTTC
CDR3 protein: CASSQWVGGGENIQYF

D gene: -
V gene: TRBV2
clone size: -
J gene: TRBJ2-5
CDR3 DNA: TGTGCCAGCACTCACAGACAAGAGACCCAGTACTTC
CDR3 protein: CASTHRQETQYF

D gene: -
V gene: TRBV28
clone size: -
J gene: TRBJ2-4
CDR3 DNA: TGTGCCAGCTTCGGACAGAGGCTAGCCAAAAACATTCAGTACTTC
CDR3 protein: CASFGQRLAKNIQYF

D gene: -
V gene: TRBV27
clone size: -
J gene: TRBJ2-7
CDR3 DNA: TGTGCCAGCAGTTTATCGGGCCCGAACTACGAGCAGTACTTC
CDR3 protein: CASSLSGPNYEQYF

D gene: -
V gene: TRBV5-4
clone size: -
J gene: TRBJ2-7
CDR3 DNA: TGTGCCAGCAGCTTTCGCGGGTTGTCCTACGAGCAGTACTTC
CDR3 protein: CASSFRGLSYEQYF

D gene: TRBD2
V gene: TRBV29-1
clone size: once
J gene: TRBJ2-1
CDR3 DNA: TGCAGCGCCTCCCCTAGCGGGATCAATGAGCAGTTCTTC
CDR3 protein: CSASPSGINEQFF

D gene: TRBD1
V gene: TRBV9
clone size: -
J gene: TRBJ1-6
CDR3 DNA: TGTGCCAGCAGCGGGCTGACCGGACAGGGAGTAAACCCCCTCCACTTT
CDR3 protein: CASSGLTGQGVNPLHF

D gene: -
V gene: TRBV7-9
clone size: once
J gene: TRBJ1-2
CDR3 DNA: TGTGCCAGCAGCTTATCCTGGCTGGGCTACACCTTC
CDR3 protein: CASSLSWLGYTF

D gene: TRBD2
V gene: TRBV19
clone size: -
J gene: TRBJ2-3
CDR3 DNA: TGTGCCAGTAGGAGCGGGAGGGCCGTAGTCACGCAGTATTTT
CDR3 protein: CASRSGRAVVTQYF

D gene: -
V gene: TRBV27
clone size: -
J gene: TRBJ1-2
CDR3 DNA: TGTGCCAGCAGGCTACAGGGAGCTGTTCATTATGGCTACACCTTC
CDR3 protein: CASRLQGAVHYGYTF

D gene: -
V gene: TRBV7-8
clone size: once
J gene: TRBJ1-2
CDR3 DNA: TGTGCCAGCAGCTTAGCGCGGTCGGACTATGGCTACACCTTC
CDR3 protein: CASSLARSDYGYTF

D gene: -
V gene: TRBV15
clone size: -
J gene: TRBJ2-7
CDR3 DNA: TGTGCCACCAGCAGAGAACGCAGCTCCTACGAGCAGTACTTC
CDR3 protein: CATSRERSSYEQYF

D gene: -
V gene: TRBV28
clone size: -
J gene: TRBJ2-7
CDR3 DNA: TGTGCCAGCAGTCTCCTCAGGGGCGAGCAGTACTTC
CDR3 protein: CASSLLRGEQYF

D gene: -
V gene: TRBV6-1
clone size: -
J gene: TRBJ1-2
CDR3 DNA: TGTGCCAGCAGTGAAGGGCAGGGTACGGGCTACACCTTC
CDR3 protein: CASSEGQGTGYTF

D gene: TRBD1
V gene: TRBV6-6
clone size: -
J gene: TRBJ1-5
CDR3 DNA: TGTGCCAGCAGTTACCCGCCGGGACAGGGAAATCAGCCCCAGCATTTT
CDR3 protein: CASSYPPGQGNQPQHF

D gene: -
V gene: TRBV7-9
clone size: -
J gene: TRBJ2-7
CDR3 DNA: TGTGCCAGCAGCCTAAACTACGAGCAGTACTTC
CDR3 protein: CASSLNYEQYF